The rows below give T cell receptor beta chains drawn from one sample of a study of tumor T cells in aggressive B-cell lymphoma. The assay was immunoSEQ multiplex PCR, and TCRdb's table has in-frame clones only and misses some. Of over 2,000 clones in the sample, 85% were seen once. Material for sequencing was tumor tissue. The receptor source for this set is an adult with diffuse large B cell lymphoma. CDR3s include the opening cysteine and the closing phenylalanine or tryptophan. D genes are given only for firm matches. Some rows mark clone size as missing; the rest say once, few, many or name a class of expanded clone.

CDR3nt: TGTGCCAGTAGTATAGGGCCAGGAGGGGAGCTGTTTTTT
CDR3aa: CASSIGPGGELFF
j_gene: TRBJ2-2
v_gene: TRBV19
d_gene: -
abundance: -

CDR3nt: TGTGCCAGCAGTACATTCGGGGGGAGCACAGATACGCAGTATTTT
CDR3aa: CASSTFGGSTDTQYF
j_gene: TRBJ2-3
v_gene: TRBV5-5
d_gene: TRBD2
abundance: -

CDR3nt: TGTGCCAGCAGCCCGGAACCGGGACAGGCCCCCGAGCAGTACTTC
CDR3aa: CASSPEPGQAPEQYF
j_gene: TRBJ2-7
v_gene: TRBV5-4
d_gene: TRBD1
abundance: -

CDR3nt: TGCGCCAGCAGCTCGGGCAATGAGCAGTTCTTC
CDR3aa: CASSSGNEQFF
j_gene: TRBJ2-1
v_gene: TRBV5-1
d_gene: -
abundance: -

CDR3nt: TGTGCCAGCAGTTGGGCAGGGGCATACAATGAGCAGTTCTTC
CDR3aa: CASSWAGAYNEQFF
j_gene: TRBJ2-1
v_gene: TRBV2
d_gene: -
abundance: -

CDR3nt: TGTGCCAGTACTACCGACGATTTCCAGGGCCAAAAACTGTTTTTT
CDR3aa: CASTTDDFQGQKLFF
j_gene: TRBJ1-4
v_gene: TRBV19
d_gene: -
abundance: -

CDR3nt: TGCGCCAGCAGCTTGGATTTCGCGGGGCCCAGCACAGATACGCAGTATTTT
CDR3aa: CASSLDFAGPSTDTQYF
j_gene: TRBJ2-3
v_gene: TRBV5-1
d_gene: -
abundance: -

CDR3nt: TGTGCCAGCAGTTTAGGGGACAGGGGCTACGAGCAGTACTTC
CDR3aa: CASSLGDRGYEQYF
j_gene: TRBJ2-7
v_gene: TRBV27
d_gene: TRBD1
abundance: -

CDR3nt: TGTGCCAGCAGCCCCCCGGTGAACAGGGGCAACTATGGCTACACCTTC
CDR3aa: CASSPPVNRGNYGYTF
j_gene: TRBJ1-2
v_gene: TRBV7-9
d_gene: TRBD1
abundance: -

CDR3nt: TGCAGCGTTCGGGACCCGGGGGGGGGCACCTTC
CDR3aa: CSVRDPGGGTF
j_gene: TRBJ1-2
v_gene: TRBV29-1
d_gene: -
abundance: -

CDR3nt: TGTGCCAGCAGCTTGGAGAACGGGATCCAAGAGACCCAGTACTTC
CDR3aa: CASSLENGIQETQYF
j_gene: TRBJ2-5
v_gene: TRBV5-4
d_gene: -
abundance: -

CDR3nt: TGCGCCAGCAGCTTCTCCGTCTCTGGAAACACCATATATTTT
CDR3aa: CASSFSVSGNTIYF
j_gene: TRBJ1-3
v_gene: TRBV5-1
d_gene: -
abundance: -

CDR3nt: TGCGCCAGCAGCTTGGCAGTCCTAGAGAATGGCTACACCTTC
CDR3aa: CASSLAVLENGYTF
j_gene: TRBJ1-2
v_gene: TRBV5-1
d_gene: -
abundance: -

CDR3nt: TGTGCCAGTAGTATATTTGCTCGTCAGGGCGGAAACTATGGCTACACCTTC
CDR3aa: CASSIFARQGGNYGYTF
j_gene: TRBJ1-2
v_gene: TRBV19
d_gene: -
abundance: -

CDR3nt: TGCGCCAGCAGCTTGGCCCTGGGACAGGCGGCAGAATATGAACAGTTCTTC
CDR3aa: CASSLALGQAAEYEQFF
j_gene: TRBJ2-1
v_gene: TRBV5-1
d_gene: TRBD1
abundance: -

CDR3nt: TGTGCCAGCAGCCGGGGACAGGGCGACTCACCCCTCCACTTT
CDR3aa: CASSRGQGDSPLHF
j_gene: TRBJ1-6
v_gene: TRBV6-5
d_gene: TRBD1
abundance: -

CDR3nt: TGCAGCGCGTCCGGGCGGGAGGCTGACAATGAGCAGTTCTTC
CDR3aa: CSASGREADNEQFF
j_gene: TRBJ2-1
v_gene: TRBV29-1
d_gene: TRBD2
abundance: few

CDR3nt: TGCGCCAGCAGCCAACTAGCCAATTCCGGGAATCAGCCCCAGCATTTT
CDR3aa: CASSQLANSGNQPQHF
j_gene: TRBJ1-5
v_gene: TRBV4-1
d_gene: -
abundance: -

CDR3nt: TGCAGTGCGCTGGCGGTTGAAGCTTTCTTT
CDR3aa: CSALAVEAFF
j_gene: TRBJ1-1
v_gene: TRBV20-1
d_gene: -
abundance: -

CDR3nt: TGTGCCAGCAGCTCACCGGACAGGTGGACTGAAGCTTTCTTT
CDR3aa: CASSSPDRWTEAFF
j_gene: TRBJ1-1
v_gene: TRBV28
d_gene: TRBD1
abundance: -

CDR3nt: TGTGCCAGCAGCTTCCTGGGGGGGGTAGAGACCCAGTACTTC
CDR3aa: CASSFLGGVETQYF
j_gene: TRBJ2-5
v_gene: TRBV11-2
d_gene: TRBD2
abundance: once

CDR3nt: TGCGCCAGCAGCCCTGGAACTAGCGGGGCGGGGACCGGGGAGCTGTTTTTT
CDR3aa: CASSPGTSGAGTGELFF
j_gene: TRBJ2-2
v_gene: TRBV5-1
d_gene: TRBD2
abundance: -

CDR3nt: TGTGCCAGCAGCTTGGCCGGGACAGGGAGAGGGACTGAAGCTTTCTTT
CDR3aa: CASSLAGTGRGTEAFF
j_gene: TRBJ1-1
v_gene: TRBV5-6
d_gene: TRBD1
abundance: -

CDR3nt: TGCGCCAGCAGCCCTCGACAGGGTGGATATGGCTACACCTTC
CDR3aa: CASSPRQGGYGYTF
j_gene: TRBJ1-2
v_gene: TRBV4-3
d_gene: TRBD1
abundance: -

CDR3nt: TGTGCCAGCAGCTCGCCGGGACTAGCCGCCTACGAGCAGTACTTC
CDR3aa: CASSSPGLAAYEQYF
j_gene: TRBJ2-7
v_gene: TRBV5-4
d_gene: TRBD2
abundance: -

CDR3nt: TGTGCCAGCAGCCCCCTACTGTACAGGCGCGACACCGGGGAGCTGTTTTTT
CDR3aa: CASSPLLYRRDTGELFF
j_gene: TRBJ2-2
v_gene: TRBV5-6
d_gene: -
abundance: -

CDR3nt: TGTGCCAGCAGTTTGGGCGGGATCCAGTATTTT
CDR3aa: CASSLGGIQYF
j_gene: TRBJ2-3
v_gene: TRBV27
d_gene: -
abundance: -

CDR3nt: TGCAGCGCGGACAGGGAGCGAGAGACCCAGTACTTC
CDR3aa: CSADRERETQYF
j_gene: TRBJ2-5
v_gene: TRBV29-1
d_gene: TRBD1
abundance: -

CDR3nt: TGCGCCAGCAGCCGCGAATGGACAGGCACAAATGAAAAACTGTTTTTT
CDR3aa: CASSREWTGTNEKLFF
j_gene: TRBJ1-4
v_gene: TRBV4-3
d_gene: TRBD1
abundance: -

CDR3nt: TGTGCCACCAGCAGAGGGACAGGGGGCGACACTGAAGCTTTCTTT
CDR3aa: CATSRGTGGDTEAFF
j_gene: TRBJ1-1
v_gene: TRBV15
d_gene: TRBD1
abundance: -